A selection of T cell receptor beta chains follows, all from one sample in a study of Ad26.COV2.S vaccination and SARS-CoV-2 variants. Sequencing was performed with immunoSEQ multiplex PCR; in TCRdb, only in-frame clones are kept and a portion is missing. The sample consists of about 330,000 clones, roughly 90% of them appearing once. The sequences come from peripheral blood, collected in a trial of Ad26.COV2.S vaccine versus placebo. The receptors here all came from a person between 18 and 60 years old who received the Ad26.COV2.S COVID-19 vaccine or a placebo. CDR3s include the opening cysteine and the closing phenylalanine or tryptophan.

cdr3_aa,j_call,v_call
CASSLSGTGPYEQYF,TRBJ2-7,TRBV11-2
CASSTRGLAASDNEQFF,TRBJ2-1,TRBV19
CASSLGAWGDRPGTDTQYF,TRBJ2-3,TRBV27
CASSIVGFSNYGYTF,TRBJ1-2,TRBV19
CATSRNRGPFEQYF,TRBJ2-7,TRBV15
CASSLSRGSTDTQYF,TRBJ2-3,TRBV18
CASSLGADSSTDTQYF,TRBJ2-3,TRBV27
CASSEGGNRYYEQYF,TRBJ2-7,TRBV2
CASSHHREQGYTF,TRBJ1-2,TRBV4-3
CASSQPVGEQFF,TRBJ2-1,TRBV18
CASNNQPQHF,TRBJ1-5,TRBV6-6
CASRTGGGVTEAFF,TRBJ1-1,TRBV18
CASSLAGGHSGNTIYF,TRBJ1-3,TRBV7-9
CAWNLQGAYGYTF,TRBJ1-2,TRBV30
CASSLSAGGFIGNTEAFF,TRBJ1-1,TRBV7-6
CASSPSGTGDTEAFF,TRBJ1-1,TRBV13
CATLRGRPTDGYEQYF,TRBJ2-7,TRBV27
CASSPGNHLQQYF,TRBJ2-7,TRBV18
CASSRGGTDEKLFF,TRBJ1-4,TRBV18
CASSGTSGRHNEQFF,TRBJ2-1,TRBV9
CAISDEGGYTF,TRBJ1-2,TRBV10-3
CASSRRGSNYGYTF,TRBJ1-2,TRBV3-1/TRBV3-2
CASSLTPGAYNEQFF,TRBJ2-1,TRBV7-3
CATSDSRGKDYGYTF,TRBJ1-2,TRBV24-1
CASSLGGSGNEQFF,TRBJ2-1,TRBV7-6
CASSVLGIAGVETQYF,TRBJ2-5,TRBV9
CASSEGGGQVPQHF,TRBJ1-5,TRBV6-1
CASSVQNTGELFF,TRBJ2-2,TRBV9
CASSLAGRNTGELFF,TRBJ2-2,TRBV7-2
CASSRPRAGGTHEQFF,TRBJ2-1,TRBV4-1
CASSPDRGGNQPQHF,TRBJ1-5,TRBV6-5
CASSDTEAFF,TRBJ1-1,TRBV19
CASSYGRSGGNQPQHF,TRBJ1-5,TRBV6-6
CASRGQGSRQFF,TRBJ2-1,TRBV5-1
CASWTGQYYEQYF,TRBJ2-7,TRBV28
CASSHELPQGPTEAFF,TRBJ1-1,TRBV4-3
CASSLEGHQPQHF,TRBJ1-5,TRBV5-4
CASSPFFTGQTNTEAFF,TRBJ1-1,TRBV18
CASSPPRNTEAFF,TRBJ1-1,TRBV6-5
CASSQGDRPYNEQFF,TRBJ2-1,TRBV3-1/TRBV3-2
CASSPRTGGVGYTF,TRBJ1-2,TRBV4-1
CASSLGTGSQPQHF,TRBJ1-5,TRBV7-8